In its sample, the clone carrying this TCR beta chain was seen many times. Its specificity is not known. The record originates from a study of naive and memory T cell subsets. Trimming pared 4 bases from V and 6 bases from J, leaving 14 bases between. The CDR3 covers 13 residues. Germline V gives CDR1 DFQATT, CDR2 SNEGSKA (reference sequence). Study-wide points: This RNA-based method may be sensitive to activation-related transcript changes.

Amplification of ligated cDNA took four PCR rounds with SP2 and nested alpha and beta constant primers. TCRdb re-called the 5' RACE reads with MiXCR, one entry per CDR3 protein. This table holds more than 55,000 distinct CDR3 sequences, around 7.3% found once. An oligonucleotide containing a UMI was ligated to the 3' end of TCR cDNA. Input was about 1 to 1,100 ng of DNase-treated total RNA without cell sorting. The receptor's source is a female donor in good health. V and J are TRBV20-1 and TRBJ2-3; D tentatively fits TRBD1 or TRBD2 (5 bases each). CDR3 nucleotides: TGCAGTGCTACTACCGGGGCGGGCGATACGCAGTATTTT. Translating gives CSATTGAGDTQYF.